This T cell receptor (beta chain) was captured by sequencing in a study of T-cell memory formation after mild COVID-19. Study-wide results and caveats: The appearance of some responding clones in pre-infection memory suggested that cross-reactive memory joined. There was a balanced CD4/CD8 profile in clones contracting day 15 to 85, and later expanders leaned CD4+.

TCRdb reprocessed the 5' RACE reads with MiXCR, giving one entry per CDR3 protein. The sample holds 200,000 to 250,000 distinct CDR3 sequences, approximately 15% seen once. CDR3 length: 15 amino acids. Trimming took 2 bases from V and 6 from J; bases not matched to a gene: 2. CDR1 is LGHDT, CDR2 YNNKEL, per germline (reference sequence). As for this clonotype: Its matching antigen is unknown.

Sequencing input: PBMCs or a T cell subset sorted from them (not recorded which). The genes are TRBV3-1 and TRBJ2-1, with 12 nucleotides matching TRBD2. The clonotype was recovered from an adult woman who had mild COVID-19 (a few samples of this study predate the infection). Cell type and time point are not known. Here the CDR3 reads CASSQTLAGGNEQFF. The CDR3 DNA reads as TGTGCCAGCAGCCAAACACTAGCGGGAGGCAATGAGCAGTTCTTC.